A single sample is the source of the 19 T cell receptor beta chains below, sequenced in a study of T cells after posttransplantation cyclophosphamide. The method was immunoSEQ multiplex PCR; TCRdb's version includes in-frame clones alone and lacks a portion of them. Found here are approximately 10,000 clones, no singletons; the ten largest cover about 28%. A marrow graft followed busulfan-fludarabine conditioning, with cyclophosphamide on days +3 and +4. Here the sequenced sample was PBMCs, taken after allogeneic stem cell transplant with posttransplant cyclophosphamide. These receptors all come from a female patient in her forties who received an allogeneic stem cell transplant from a related donor, was CMV-positive, and had no GVHD. Certain T cells may be donor cells from the graft.

This clone has just a few counts. This chain connects TRBV29-1 to TRBJ1-2; 8 bases fit TRBD1. After removal of 2 bases from V and 4 bases from J, the junction contained 3 bases not matched to a gene. The CDR3 has 13 amino acids. In germline, CDR1 is SQVTM, CDR2 ANQGSEA. In DNA, the CDR3 is TGCAGCGTTGAACAGGACAGGGCCTATGGCTACACCTTC. Translated, it gives CSVEQDRAYGYTF.

In this sample, this clone turned up a few times. The rearrangement uses TRBV29-1 and TRBJ1-2; D is ambiguous. Germline lookup yields CDR1 SQVTM and CDR2 ANQGSEA. The CDR3 runs 11 residues. V was trimmed by 4 bases and J by 6 bases, leaving 9 bases between them. The chain's CDR3 is CSVGSVDGYTF. CDR3 sequence (DNA): TGCAGCGTTGGATCGGTTGATGGCTACACCTTC.

This clone showed up many times. The chain couples TRBV4-2 to TRBJ1-1, with D hard to call. Germline CDR1 LGHNA, CDR2 YNFKEQ. Deletions cut 0 bases from V and 3 bases from J, with 5 bases between. The CDR3 sequence is 13 residues long. This CDR3 is CASSQDRDTEAFF. For the CDR3, the DNA is TGTGCCAGCAGCCAAGATAGGGACACTGAAGCTTTCTTT.

The sample holds many counts of this clone. This chain links TRBV6-2 or TRBV6-3 with TRBJ2-2; a weak D match, TRBD1 (5 bases). This CDR3 has 15 amino acids. Deletions cut 4 bases from V and 4 bases from J, with 13 bases between. Germline V lookup: CDR1 MNHEY, CDR2 SVGEGT. This CDR3 reads CASSSPYRSTGELFF. DNA of the CDR3: TGTGCCAGCAGTTCACCCTACAGGAGCACCGGGGAGCTGTTTTTT.

This clone was seen many times. CDR3 region: CASSFALARETQYF. In DNA, the CDR3 is TGTGCCAGCAGCTTTGCGCTAGCGCGAGAGACCCAGTACTTC. V gene TRBV5-6 combines with J gene TRBJ2-5; D may be TRBD2 (6 bases). Germline assignment: CDR1 SGHDT and CDR2 YYEEEE. With 2 bases removed from V and 4 bases from J, the gap between germline ends came to 12 bases. The CDR3 consists of 14 residues. The whole variable domain, filled in from reference TRBV5-6 and TRBJ2-5, reads DAGVTQSPTHLIKTRGQQVTLRCSPKSGHDTVSWYQQALGQGPQFIFQYYEEEERQRGNFPDRFSGHQFPNYSSELNVNALLLGDSALYLCASSFALARETQYFGPGTRLLVL.

Many counts were recorded for this clone. The gene calls are TRBV10-3 and TRBJ1-4, with D possibly being TRBD1 (5 bases). Trimming stripped 0 bases from V and 7 bases from J, with 12 bases between. CDR3 length equals 15 residues. Germline V CDR1 and CDR2: ENHRY, SYGVKD. DNA of the CDR3: TGTGCCATCAGTGAGTCGAACGGGGGAGGTGAAAAACTGTTTTTT. Protein sequence: CAISESNGGGEKLFF.

This clone showed up many times. This rearrangement joins TRBV4-1 to TRBJ1-1; maybe TRBD1 (5 bases). The CDR3 has 18 residues. The V end was cut by 3 bases, the J end by 0 bases, with 20 bases between. The germline gives CDR1 MGHRA, CDR2 YSYEKL. The CDR3 nucleotides read TGCGCCAGCAGCCACACCCCCGGGGGGGTGTGGGTGAACACTGAAGCTTTCTTT. Its protein product is CASSHTPGGVWVNTEAFF.

This clone was found many times. The CDR3 coding sequence is TGTGCCAGCAGTGAAGCGCACACGGGGATAAACTACGAGCAGTACTTC. Amino acids: CASSEAHTGINYEQYF. The chain is built from TRBV6-1 and TRBJ2-7; tentatively, D is TRBD2 (5 bases). Per the germline V gene, CDR1 is MNHNS and CDR2 is SASEGT. This CDR3 contains 16 residues. V was trimmed by 0 bases and J by 3 bases, leaving 15 bases between them.

This clone has at least ten counts. The chain carries TRBV7-8 and TRBJ1-2; 8 nucleotides align to TRBD1. Germline V lookup: CDR1 SGHVS, CDR2 FQNEAQ. The CDR3 is 14 amino acids. With 5 bases clipped from V and 5 bases from J, the junction kept 7 bases outside the gene matches. The chain's CDR3 is CASSGAGGDYGYTF. The CDR3 DNA follows: TGTGCCAGCAGCGGAGCAGGGGGCGATTATGGCTACACCTTC.

This clone was seen at least ten times. This chain links TRBV5-6 with TRBJ1-4; D remains ambiguous. The CDR3 consists of 17 residues. The V and J ends lost 6 bases and 8 bases respectively, with 26 bases between them. The V gene's germline CDR1 is SGHDT and CDR2 YYEEEE. This CDR3 is CASNEKSPTDNLEKLFF. DNA of the CDR3: TGTGCCAGCAACGAAAAATCCCCCACAGATAACCTAGAAAAACTGTTTTTT. Based on the CDR3 plus reference TRBV5-6 and TRBJ1-4, the full variable domain is DAGVTQSPTHLIKTRGQQVTLRCSPKSGHDTVSWYQQALGQGPQFIFQYYEEEERQRGNFPDRFSGHQFPNYSSELNVNALLLGDSALYLCASNEKSPTDNLEKLFFGSGTQLSVL.

Many counts were recorded for this clone. The genes are TRBV5-6 and TRBJ1-6, with 10 positions matching TRBD1. From germline, CDR1 is SGHDT and CDR2 YYEEEE. Trimming cost V 4 bases and J 1 base; bases outside gene matches: 8. The CDR3 runs to 18 residues. The CDR3 DNA reads TGTGCCAGCAGCAGATCCGGGACAGGGGTATCCTATAATTCACCCCTCCACTTT. Translation: CASSRSGTGVSYNSPLHF.

The CDR3 sequence: CASSGQRNYGYTF. The CDR3 DNA is TGTGCCAGTAGTGGACAGAGGAACTATGGCTACACCTTC. The chain recombines TRBV19 with TRBJ1-2; possibly TRBD1 for D (6 bases). This CDR3 spans 13 amino acids. The germline V gene encodes CDR1 LNHDA and CDR2 SQIVND (reference sequence). The V end was cut by 5 bases, the J end by 2 bases, with 9 bases between. The complete variable domain, with remaining parts taken from reference TRBV19 and TRBJ1-2, reads DGGITQSPKYLFRKEGQNVTLSCEQNLNHDAMYWYRQDPGQGLRLIYYSQIVNDFQKGDIAEGYSVSREKKESFPLTVTSAQKNPTAFYLCASSGQRNYGYTFGSGTRLTVV.

This clone has at least ten counts. The gene calls are TRBV11-2 and TRBJ2-3; perhaps TRBD2 as D (6 bases). The CDR3 runs 16 residues. The germline V gene encodes CDR1 SGHAT and CDR2 FQNNGV. V was trimmed by 5 bases and J by 2 bases, leaving 17 bases between them. DNA for the CDR3: TGTGCCAGCAGCCTCACTGGGGGACTGCTCACAGATACGCAGTATTTT. It yields the protein CASSLTGGLLTDTQYF. The entire variable domain, with the rest obtained from reference TRBV11-2 and TRBJ2-3, is as follows: EAGVAQSPRYKIIEKRQSVAFWCNPISGHATLYWYQQILGQGPKLLIQFQNNGVVDDSQLPKDRFSAERLKGVDSTLKIQPAKLEDSAVYLCASSLTGGLLTDTQYFGPGTRLTVL.

This clone showed up many times. The DNA for the CDR3 is TGTGCCAGCAGTCCGAGGGCCGGGGAGCTGTTTTTT. This encodes CASSPRAGELFF. This chain uses TRBV2 with TRBJ2-2; possibly TRBD2 for D (5 bases). This CDR3 spans 12 amino acids. In germline, CDR1 is SNHLY, CDR2 FYNNEI. Trimming pared 5 bases from V and 6 bases from J, leaving 7 bases between.

This clone was observed at least ten times. CDR3 bases: TGTGCCAGCAGCCCAACAGGGAGGCGAGAGACCCAGTACTTC. Its protein product is CASSPTGRRETQYF. The chain has TRBV6-5 and TRBJ2-5, with D perhaps being TRBD1 or TRBD2 (6 bases each). The V gene's germline CDR1 is MNHEY and CDR2 SVGAGI. The CDR3 is 14 amino acids. Trimming took off 6 bases at V and 4 bases at J, with 15 bases between the two ends.

In its sample, this clone was seen many times. The rearrangement joins TRBV9 to TRBJ1-6; 9 bases agree with TRBD1. V shed 3 bases and J 7 bases; nucleotides not matched to a gene: 8. The V gene's germline CDR1 is SGDLS and CDR2 YYNGEE. CDR3 length: 16 residues. CDR3 sequence reads: CASSAQTGGKNSPLHF. The CDR3 coding sequence is TGTGCCAGCAGCGCTCAGACAGGGGGAAAGAATTCACCCCTCCACTTT.

This clone was detected ten times or more. The chain combines TRBV10-2 with TRBJ2-3; TRBD2 agrees at 11 bases. The CDR3 consists of 15 residues. V gave up 8 bases and J gave up 8 bases; unmatched junction bases: 12. Germline CDR1 reads WSHSY; CDR2 reads SAAADI. For the CDR3, the DNA is TGCGCCAGCTCTACTAGCGGGGGTGCGGGGGGTACGCAGTATTTT. This gives the protein CASSTSGGAGGTQYF.

This clone was seen ten or more times. The chain carries TRBV5-1 and TRBJ2-5; 12 positions agree with TRBD2. This CDR3 is built from 13 residues. The germline V gene encodes CDR1 SGHRS and CDR2 YFSETQ. V was clipped by 4 bases and J by 6 bases; unmatched bases: 1. The DNA for the CDR3 is TGCGCCAGCAGCGGGACTAGCGGGCAGACCCAGTACTTC. This encodes CASSGTSGQTQYF.

This clone was recorded many times. The chain couples TRBV6-2 or TRBV6-3 to TRBJ2-1; D call uncertain. Germline CDR1 reads MNHEY; CDR2 reads SVGEGT. Trimming left V 6 bases short and J 0 bases short, with 9 bases between. The CDR3 runs to 14 residues. The CDR3, as DNA: TGTGCCAGCAGGTCAGAATTCTCCTACAATGAGCAGTTCTTC. Its translation is CASRSEFSYNEQFF.